This T cell receptor beta chain was sequenced in a study of CD8+CD57+ T cells in acquired aplastic anemia. Study details: Sorted CD4+ and CD8+ cells yielded 3.2 ug of DNA on average. Study conclusions and caveats: Overlapping CD8+ CDR3 repertoires of patients and controls contained under 35 shared sequences.

Note on this clonotype: Antigen unknown.

Flow cytometry had shown expanded CD8+CD57+ cells in the patients chosen for sequencing. When blood sampling took place, the patients had received no therapy. Genomic DNA, the template, was used for profiling of the TCR beta VDJ and CDR3. TCRdb passed the reads through MiXCR, listing each CDR3 protein once. In the table there are more than 250,000 distinct CDR3 sequences, around 82% of which are singletons. J lost 6 bases, V lost 5 bases, and 8 bases had no gene match. Germline-derived CDR1 and CDR2 are KGHDR and SFDVKD. The CDR3 sequence is 15 residues long. The sample was sorted CD4+, CD8+, or CD8+CD57+ T cells (not recorded which) from PBMCs. This clonotype was sampled from a human donor with aplastic anemia. This chain uses TRBV24-1 with TRBJ2-7, with 11 bases lining up with TRBD1. The CDR3: CATSAPGTGGVEQYF. As DNA, the CDR3 is TGTGCCACCAGTGCCCCCGGGACAGGGGGAGTCGAGCAGTACTTC.